The table lists the clone carrying this T cell receptor beta chain with a few counts. The time point is: blood at routine non-recurrence follow-up after resection. Whole RNA obtained from tumor, nontumor lung or frozen PBMC underwent sequencing without sorting. A unique molecular identifier was carried by every single TCR cDNA molecule. In TCRdb, the 5' RACE reads were re-called with MiXCR into one record per CDR3 protein. Found here are fewer than 150,000 distinct CDR3 sequences, about 10% of them singletons; the top ten hold approximately 25%. This sample is part of a study of spatial heterogeneity in lung cancer. Across the whole study: PBMC collected at follow-up were sequenced when available, a median of around 2 years after resection.

The specimen comprised PBMCs, sampled at follow-up. This receptor was identified in a female donor with early-stage non-small cell lung cancer.

Here the CDR3 reads CAWSVSGLGNQPQHF. The CDR3 DNA is TGTGCCTGGAGTGTATCGGGGCTAGGAAATCAGCCCCAGCATTTT. V usage is TRBV30 and J usage is TRBJ1-5, with a tentative D call TRBD1 (5 bases). Trimming shortened V by 0 bases and J by 4 bases, and 13 bases separated the two germline ends. The germline V gene encodes CDR1 GTSNPN and CDR2 SVGIG (reference sequence). The CDR3 contains 15 residues.